Listed below are T cell receptor beta chains from one sample, sequenced in a study of OX40 agonist ivuxolimab in advanced cancers. The data were produced by immunoSEQ multiplex PCR, yet TCRdb's version contains in-frame clones alone and is incomplete. Seen here are tens of thousands of clones, roughly 80% observed once, and the top ten hold about 4.5%. This specimen consisted of CD4+ or CD8+ T cells sorted from blood, obtained in a trial of the OX40 agonist ivuxolimab. These receptors all come from an adult with an advanced solid tumor such as melanoma, head and neck, liver or kidney cancer. Each CDR3 is given with its conserved first and last residue. A D gene is named only where the DNA matches it firmly. The size field is filled for only some rows; it gives once, few, many or a size class.

j_gene	d_gene	v_gene	abundance	CDR3aa	CDR3nt
TRBJ1-3	-	TRBV6-5	-	CASGPRWEGNTIYF	TGTGCCAGCGGGCCGCGATGGGAAGGAAACACCATATATTTT
TRBJ1-2	-	TRBV5-1	-	CASDPGEGYGYTF	TGCGCCAGCGATCCGGGGGAGGGCTATGGCTACACCTTC
TRBJ1-4	-	TRBV2	-	CASNRDKNEKLFF	TGTGCCAGTAACCGGGACAAAAATGAAAAACTGTTTTTT
TRBJ2-1	-	TRBV10-1	-	CASSESGLNEQFF	TGCGCCAGCAGTGAGTCTGGCCTGAATGAGCAGTTCTTC
TRBJ1-1	TRBD1	TRBV2	-	CASSADRAGTEAFF	TGTGCCAGCAGTGCCGACAGGGCTGGCACTGAAGCTTTCTTT
TRBJ1-1	-	TRBV7-2	once	CASSAKNTEAFF	TGTGCCAGCAGCGCTAAGAACACTGAAGCTTTCTTT
TRBJ2-7	-	TRBV4-3	-	CASSQSLGGPPYEQYF	TGCGCCAGCAGTCAGAGTTTGGGGGGGCCGCCCTACGAGCAGTACTTC
TRBJ1-4	-	TRBV7-8	-	CASSYGGQPREKLFF	TGTGCCAGCAGCTACGGAGGGCAACCACGCGAAAAACTGTTTTTT
TRBJ1-6	-	TRBV21-1	-	CASSKANLSPAAPYNSPLHF	TGTGCCAGCAGCAAAGCGAATTTAAGTCCAGCGGCACCTTATAATTCACCCCTCCACTTT
TRBJ2-7	-	TRBV5-1	-	CASSPGIRYEQYF	TGCGCCAGCAGTCCCGGAATCAGATACGAGCAGTACTTC
TRBJ1-5	-	TRBV7-2	-	CASSPTQGVNQPQHF	TGTGCCAGCAGCCCGACTCAGGGTGTCAATCAGCCCCAGCATTTT
TRBJ2-3	-	TRBV19	-	CASSISALGADTQYF	TGTGCCAGTAGTATTTCAGCGTTAGGAGCAGATACGCAGTATTTT
TRBJ2-3	TRBD2	TRBV5-1	-	CASREGTSGVTDTQYF	TGCGCCAGCAGGGAAGGGACTAGCGGTGTTACAGATACGCAGTATTTT
TRBJ1-1	-	TRBV11-3	-	CASSQDPSNTEAFF	TGTGCCAGCAGCCAAGACCCATCGAACACTGAAGCTTTCTTT
TRBJ1-5	-	TRBV7-9	few	CASSFGSGSGNQPQHF	TGTGCCAGCAGCTTTGGTTCTGGGAGTGGCAATCAGCCCCAGCATTTT
TRBJ1-5	-	TRBV5-1	-	CASSLAGATNQPQHF	TGCGCCAGCAGCCTGGCAGGGGCCACCAATCAGCCCCAGCATTTT
TRBJ2-4	-	TRBV28	-	CASSQLGFAKNIQYF	TGTGCCAGCAGCCAGCTAGGGTTCGCCAAAAACATTCAGTACTTC
TRBJ2-1	TRBD1	TRBV6-6	-	CASSHRGSSYNEQFF	TGTGCCAGCAGTCACAGGGGGAGCTCCTACAATGAGCAGTTCTTC
TRBJ2-4	TRBD1	TRBV9	-	CVSSPPGQGIGNIQYF	TGTGTCAGCAGCCCTCCGGGACAGGGGATCGGAAACATTCAGTACTTC
TRBJ2-1	-	TRBV29-1	-	CSVVGGRDEQFF	TGCAGCGTTGTTGGGGGTCGGGATGAGCAGTTCTTC
TRBJ1-2	-	TRBV29-1	-	CSVVRSSGYTF	TGCAGCGTTGTACGGTCTTCTGGCTACACCTTC
TRBJ1-2	TRBD1	TRBV5-1	-	CASSRGQDNYGYTF	TGCGCCAGCAGCCGTGGACAGGATAACTATGGCTACACCTTC
TRBJ2-1	-	TRBV5-1	-	CASSSTRDNEQFF	TGCGCCAGCAGCTCGACTAGAGACAATGAGCAGTTCTTC
TRBJ2-3	-	TRBV4-3	few	CASSLNGASGTDTQYF	TGCGCCAGCAGCCTCAACGGGGCTAGCGGCACAGATACGCAGTATTTT
TRBJ2-2	-	TRBV9	-	CASGIVTGMTGELFF	TGTGCCAGCGGTATCGTAACAGGGATGACCGGGGAGCTGTTTTTT
TRBJ2-3	TRBD2	TRBV7-2	-	CASSRFSGGPDTQYF	TGTGCCAGCAGCCGTTTCAGCGGGGGGCCCGATACGCAGTATTTT
TRBJ2-7	-	TRBV5-6	-	CASSLDPSYEQYF	TGTGCCAGCAGCTTGGACCCTTCCTACGAGCAGTACTTC
TRBJ1-1	-	TRBV12-2	-	CASRLGHRSSNTEAFF	TGTGCAAGTCGCTTAGGGCACCGATCGAGCAACACTGAAGCTTTCTTT
TRBJ2-5	-	TRBV19	-	CASSSRQEETQYF	TGTGCCAGTAGTTCCCGACAGGAGGAGACCCAGTACTTC
TRBJ2-5	TRBD2	TRBV19	-	CASSNPGLAGGQETQYF	TGTGCCAGTAGTAACCCGGGACTAGCGGGGGGCCAAGAGACCCAGTACTTC
TRBJ1-5	-	TRBV5-4	-	CASSLEPHGVGNQPQHF	TGTGCCAGCAGCTTGGAGCCCCACGGAGTTGGGAATCAGCCCCAGCATTTT
TRBJ1-1	TRBD1	TRBV2	once	CASSTIPGQDYGEAFF	TGTGCCAGCAGTACTATTCCGGGACAGGATTATGGTGAAGCTTTCTTT
TRBJ2-7	TRBD1	TRBV6-5	-	CASAGTAYEQYF	TGTGCCAGCGCCGGGACAGCCTACGAGCAGTACTTC
TRBJ1-5	-	TRBV6-6	-	CASSLGLNQPQHF	TGTGCCAGCAGTTTGGGGCTCAATCAGCCCCAGCATTTT